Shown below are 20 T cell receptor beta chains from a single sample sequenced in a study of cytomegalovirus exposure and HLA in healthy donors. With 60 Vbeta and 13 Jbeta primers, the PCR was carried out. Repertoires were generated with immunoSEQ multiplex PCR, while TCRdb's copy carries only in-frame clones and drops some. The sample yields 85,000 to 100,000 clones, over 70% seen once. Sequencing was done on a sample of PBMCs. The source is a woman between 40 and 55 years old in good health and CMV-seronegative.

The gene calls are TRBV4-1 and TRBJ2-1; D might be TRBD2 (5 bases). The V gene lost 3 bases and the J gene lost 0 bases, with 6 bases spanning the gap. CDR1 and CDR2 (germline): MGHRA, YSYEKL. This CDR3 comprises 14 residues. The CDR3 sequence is CASSHGDSYNEQFF. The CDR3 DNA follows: TGCGCCAGCAGCCACGGGGACTCCTACAATGAGCAGTTCTTC.

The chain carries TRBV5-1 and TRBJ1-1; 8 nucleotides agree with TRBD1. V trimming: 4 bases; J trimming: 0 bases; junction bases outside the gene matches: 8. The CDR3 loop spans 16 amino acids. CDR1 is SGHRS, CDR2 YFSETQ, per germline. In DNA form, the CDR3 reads TGCGCCAGCAGCAGAGAGACAGGGGCTTTGAACACTGAAGCTTTCTTT. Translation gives CASSRETGALNTEAFF.

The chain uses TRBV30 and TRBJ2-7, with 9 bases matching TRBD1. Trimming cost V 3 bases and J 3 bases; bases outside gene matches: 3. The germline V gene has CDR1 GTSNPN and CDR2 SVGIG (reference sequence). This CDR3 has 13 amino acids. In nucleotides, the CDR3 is TGTGCCTGGAGCGAGGGACAGGGCTACGAGCAGTACTTC. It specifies CAWSEGQGYEQYF.

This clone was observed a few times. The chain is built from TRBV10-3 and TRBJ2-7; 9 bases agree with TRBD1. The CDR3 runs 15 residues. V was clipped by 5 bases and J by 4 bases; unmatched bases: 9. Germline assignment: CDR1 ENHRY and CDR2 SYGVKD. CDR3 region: CAISSGTGRIYEQYF. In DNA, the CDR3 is TGTGCCATCAGTTCCGGGACAGGGAGGATATACGAGCAGTACTTC.

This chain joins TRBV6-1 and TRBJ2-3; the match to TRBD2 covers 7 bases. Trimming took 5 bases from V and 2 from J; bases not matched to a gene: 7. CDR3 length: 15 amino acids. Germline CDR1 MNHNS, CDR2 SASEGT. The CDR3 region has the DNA TGTGCCAGCAGTACTCACGGGACTAACACAGATACGCAGTATTTT. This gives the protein CASSTHGTNTDTQYF.

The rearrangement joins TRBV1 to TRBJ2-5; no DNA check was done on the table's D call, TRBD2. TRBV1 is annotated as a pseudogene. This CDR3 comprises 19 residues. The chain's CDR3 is CTSSQDRGLAGGGSETQYF. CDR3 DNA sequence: TGCACCAGCAGCCAAGATCGGGGGCTAGCGGGGGGCGGGTCCGAGACCCAGTACTTC.

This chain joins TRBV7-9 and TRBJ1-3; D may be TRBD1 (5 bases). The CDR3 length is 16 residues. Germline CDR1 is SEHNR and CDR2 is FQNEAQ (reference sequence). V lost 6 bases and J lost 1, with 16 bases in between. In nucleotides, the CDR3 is TGTGCCAGCAGATCTCTGACAGATCCGTCTGGAAACACCATATATTTT. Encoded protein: CASRSLTDPSGNTIYF.

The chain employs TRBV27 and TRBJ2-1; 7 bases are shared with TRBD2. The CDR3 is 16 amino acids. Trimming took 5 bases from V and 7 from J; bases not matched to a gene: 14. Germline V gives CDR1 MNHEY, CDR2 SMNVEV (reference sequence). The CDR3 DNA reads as TGTGCCAGCAGTCCCCTCGGGGGGAGTGCGGGTAATGAGCAGTTCTTC. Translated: CASSPLGGSAGNEQFF.

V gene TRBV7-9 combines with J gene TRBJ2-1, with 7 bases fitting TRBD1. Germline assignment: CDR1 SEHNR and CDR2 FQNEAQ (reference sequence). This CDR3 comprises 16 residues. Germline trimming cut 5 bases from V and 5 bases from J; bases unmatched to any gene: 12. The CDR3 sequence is CASSPPSWTGHNEQFF. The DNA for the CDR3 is TGTGCCAGCAGCCCCCCTTCCTGGACAGGACACAATGAGCAGTTCTTC. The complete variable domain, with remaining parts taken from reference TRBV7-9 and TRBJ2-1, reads DTGVSQNPRHKITKRGQNVTFRCDPISEHNRLYWYRQTLGQGPEFLTYFQNEAQLEKSRLLSDRFSAERPKGSFSTLEIQRTEQGDSAMYLCASSPPSWTGHNEQFFGPGTRLTVL.

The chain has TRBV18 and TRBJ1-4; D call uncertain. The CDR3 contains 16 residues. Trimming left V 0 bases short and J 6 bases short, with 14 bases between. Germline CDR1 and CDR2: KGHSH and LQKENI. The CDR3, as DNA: TGTGCCAGCTCACCACCATGGGAGGGCCTGGATGAAAAACTGTTTTTT. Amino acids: CASSPPWEGLDEKLFF. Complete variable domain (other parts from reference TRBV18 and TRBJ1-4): NAGVMQNPRHLVRRRGQEARLRCSPMKGHSHVYWYRQLPEEGLKFMVYLQKENIIDESGMPKERFSAEFPKEGPSILRIQQVVRGDSAAYFCASSPPWEGLDEKLFFGSGTQLSVL.

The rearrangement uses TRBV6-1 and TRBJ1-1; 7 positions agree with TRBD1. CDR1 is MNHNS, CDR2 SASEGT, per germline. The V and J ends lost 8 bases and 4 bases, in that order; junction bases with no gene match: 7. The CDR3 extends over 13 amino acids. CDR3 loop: CASSDRVPTEAFF. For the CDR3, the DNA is TGTGCCAGCTCCGACAGGGTACCCACTGAAGCTTTCTTT.

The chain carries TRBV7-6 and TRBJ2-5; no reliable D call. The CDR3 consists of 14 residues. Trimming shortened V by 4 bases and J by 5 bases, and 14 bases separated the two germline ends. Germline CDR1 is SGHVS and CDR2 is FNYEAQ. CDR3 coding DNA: TGTGCCAGCAGCTCGTTTAGGAGTCGGGAGACCCAGTACTTC. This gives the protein CASSSFRSRETQYF.

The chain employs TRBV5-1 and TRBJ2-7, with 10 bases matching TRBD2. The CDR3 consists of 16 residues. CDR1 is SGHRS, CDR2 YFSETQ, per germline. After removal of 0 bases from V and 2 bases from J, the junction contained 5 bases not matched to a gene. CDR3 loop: CASSLASGGFTYEQYF. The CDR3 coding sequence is TGCGCCAGCAGCTTGGCTAGCGGGGGATTTACCTACGAGCAGTACTTC.

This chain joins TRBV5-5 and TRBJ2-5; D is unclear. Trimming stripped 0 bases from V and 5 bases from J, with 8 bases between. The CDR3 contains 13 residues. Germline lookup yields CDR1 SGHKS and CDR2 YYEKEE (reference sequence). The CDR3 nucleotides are TGTGCCAGCAGCTTGGCCCCCCGGGAGACCCAGTACTTC. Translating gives CASSLAPRETQYF.

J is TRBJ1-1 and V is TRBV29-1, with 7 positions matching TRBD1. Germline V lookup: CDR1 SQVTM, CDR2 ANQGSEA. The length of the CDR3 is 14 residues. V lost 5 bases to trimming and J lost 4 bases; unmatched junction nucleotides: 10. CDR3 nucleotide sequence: TGCAGCGTTTCAAATCCGGACAGGTTCACTGAAGCTTTCTTT. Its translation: CSVSNPDRFTEAFF.

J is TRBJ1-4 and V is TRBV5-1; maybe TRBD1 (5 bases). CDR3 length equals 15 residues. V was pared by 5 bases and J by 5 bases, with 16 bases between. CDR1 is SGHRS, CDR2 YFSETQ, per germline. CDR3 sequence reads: CASRWRGRVNEKLFF. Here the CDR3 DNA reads TGCGCCAGCAGGTGGAGGGGCAGGGTGAATGAAAAACTGTTTTTT.

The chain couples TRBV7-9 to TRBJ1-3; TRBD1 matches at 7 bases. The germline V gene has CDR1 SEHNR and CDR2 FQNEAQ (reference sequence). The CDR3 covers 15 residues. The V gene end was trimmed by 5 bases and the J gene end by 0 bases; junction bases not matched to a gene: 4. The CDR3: CASSQGVRSGNTIYF. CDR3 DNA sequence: TGTGCCAGCAGCCAGGGGGTGCGCTCTGGAAACACCATATATTTT.

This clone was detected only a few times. For the CDR3, the DNA is TGCGCCAGCAGCCAAGATTTTTCAGGGGATATATTTTTT. Residues: CASSQDFSGDIFF. This chain uses TRBV4-1 with TRBJ1-4, with D possibly being TRBD1 (6 bases). Trimming took 0 bases from V and 17 from J, leaving 16 bases between them. Germline V CDR1 and CDR2: MGHRA, YSYEKL. CDR3 size: 13 residues.

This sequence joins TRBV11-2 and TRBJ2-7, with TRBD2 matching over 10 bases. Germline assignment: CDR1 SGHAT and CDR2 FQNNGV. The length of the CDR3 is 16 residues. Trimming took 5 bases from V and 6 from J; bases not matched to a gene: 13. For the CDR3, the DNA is TGTGCCAGCAGCCCGCATTCCGGGACTAGCGCACTCGAGCAGTACTTC. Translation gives CASSPHSGTSALEQYF.

CDR3 DNA: TGTGCCAGCAGCCGCAATGGAAGGGGAGGTCTCCGGGCTTTCTTT. It yields the protein CASSRNGRGGLRAFF. This rearrangement joins TRBV7-9 to TRBJ1-1; TRBD1 might be the D (5 bases). Germline-derived CDR1 and CDR2 are SEHNR and FQNEAQ (reference sequence). CDR3 size: 15 residues. V lost 5 bases, J lost 11 bases, and 24 bases lay in between. Combining the CDR3 with reference TRBV7-9 and TRBJ1-1 gives the whole variable domain DTGVSQNPRHKITKRGQNVTFRCDPISEHNRLYWYRQTLGQGPEFLTYFQNEAQLEKSRLLSDRFSAERPKGSFSTLEIQRTEQGDSAMYLCASSRNGRGGLRAFFGQGTRLTVV.